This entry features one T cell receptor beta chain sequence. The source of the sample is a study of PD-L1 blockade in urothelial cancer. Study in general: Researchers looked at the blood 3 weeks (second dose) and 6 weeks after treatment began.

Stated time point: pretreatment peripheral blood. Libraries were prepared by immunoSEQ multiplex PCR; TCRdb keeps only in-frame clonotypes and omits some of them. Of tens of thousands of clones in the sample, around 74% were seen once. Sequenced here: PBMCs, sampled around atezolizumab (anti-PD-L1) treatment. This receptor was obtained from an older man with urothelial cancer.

The CDR3 protein is CASSLGGGRETQYF. The CDR3, as DNA: TGTGCCAGCAGCTTGGGAGGGGGCCGGGAGACCCAGTACTTC. The chain recombines TRBV5-8 with TRBJ2-5, with 7 nucleotides matching TRBD1. This CDR3 is built from 14 residues. J lost 5 bases, V lost 0 bases, and 4 bases had no gene match. Germline loops: CDR1 SGHTS, CDR2 YDEGEE.